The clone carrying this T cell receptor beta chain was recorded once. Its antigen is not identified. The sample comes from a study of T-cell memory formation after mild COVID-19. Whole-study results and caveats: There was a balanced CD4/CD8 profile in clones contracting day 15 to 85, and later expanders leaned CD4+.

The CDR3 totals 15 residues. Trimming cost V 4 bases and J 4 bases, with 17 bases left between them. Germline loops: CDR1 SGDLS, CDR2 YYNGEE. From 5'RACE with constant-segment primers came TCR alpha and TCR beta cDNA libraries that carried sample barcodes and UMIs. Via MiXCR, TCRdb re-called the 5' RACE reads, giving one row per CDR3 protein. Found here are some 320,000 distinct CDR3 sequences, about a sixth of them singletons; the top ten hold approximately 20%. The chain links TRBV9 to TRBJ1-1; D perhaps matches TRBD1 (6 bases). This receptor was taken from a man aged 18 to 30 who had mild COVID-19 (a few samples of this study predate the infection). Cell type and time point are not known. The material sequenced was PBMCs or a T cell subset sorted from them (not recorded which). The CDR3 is CASSPTGGGITEAFF. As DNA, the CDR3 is TGTGCCAGCAGCCCGACCGGCGGGGGCATCACTGAAGCTTTCTTT. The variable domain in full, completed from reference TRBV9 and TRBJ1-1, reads DSGVTQTPKHLITATGQRVTLRCSPRSGDLSVYWYQQSLDQGLQFLIQYYNGEERAKGNILERFSAQQFPDLHSELNLSSLELGDSALYFCASSPTGGGITEAFFGQGTRLTVV.